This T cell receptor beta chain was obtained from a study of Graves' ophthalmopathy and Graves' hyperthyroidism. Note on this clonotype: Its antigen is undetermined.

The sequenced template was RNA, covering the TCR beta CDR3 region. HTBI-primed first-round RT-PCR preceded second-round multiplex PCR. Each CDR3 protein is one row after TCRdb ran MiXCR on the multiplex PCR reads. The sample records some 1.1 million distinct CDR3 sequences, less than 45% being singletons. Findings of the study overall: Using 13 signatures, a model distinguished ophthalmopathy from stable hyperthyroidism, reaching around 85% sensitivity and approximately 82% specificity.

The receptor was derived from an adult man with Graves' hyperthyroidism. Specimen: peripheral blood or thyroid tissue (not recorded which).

In DNA form, the CDR3 reads TGTGCCAGCAGCATCCCGGGACAGGGGATTGATGGCTACACCTTC. It yields the protein CASSIPGQGIDGYTF. The chain is built from TRBV7-9 and TRBJ1-2; 10 bases agree with TRBD1. This CDR3 spans 15 amino acids. Germline trimming cut 5 bases from V and 6 bases from J; bases unmatched to any gene: 9. CDR1 and CDR2 from the germline V gene are SEHNR and FQNEAQ (reference sequence). The full variable domain, completed using reference TRBV7-9 and TRBJ1-2, is DTGVSQNPRHKITKRGQNVTFRCDPISEHNRLYWYRQTLGQGPEFLTYFQNEAQLEKSRLLSDRFSAERPKGSFSTLEIQRTEQGDSAMYLCASSIPGQGIDGYTFGSGTRLTVV.